The TCR beta chain described here comes from a study of T cell responses to AZD1222 COVID-19 vaccine. Sequencing was performed with immunoSEQ multiplex PCR; in TCRdb, only in-frame clones are kept and a portion is missing. Of around 180,000 clones listed, around 87% are singletons. Only one count was recorded for this clone. The ends lost 8 bases at V and 6 bases at J; junction bases unmatched: 4. This CDR3 has 12 residues. The germline gives CDR1 WSHSY, CDR2 SAAADI. This receptor was taken from an adult in good health. The chain is built from TRBV10-2 and TRBJ1-2; 9 nucleotides line up with TRBD1. Sequencing used peripheral blood, obtained on day 0 of AZD1222 vaccination. CDR3 coding DNA: TGCGCCAGCTCCGGGACAGGGAATGGCTACACCTTC. This encodes CASSGTGNGYTF.